This entry lists 21 T cell receptor beta chains sequenced from one sample in a study of shared clonotypes between healthy human individuals. Profiling relied on immunoSEQ multiplex PCR, and the TCRdb table lists in-frame clones only, not all of them. The repertoire includes millions of clones, 85% to 95% of them detected once, and 0.13% sits in the top ten. Sequencing was performed on naive CD4+ T cells sorted from blood. Subset: CD45RA+ positively selected. All receptors derive from a man aged 18 to 30 in good health.

The genes are TRBV4-3 and TRBJ2-5; perhaps TRBD2 as D (6 bases). This CDR3 has 16 amino acids. Trimming cost V 0 bases and J 5 bases, with 16 bases left between them. The germline CDR1 and CDR2 sequences are LGHNA and YSLEER. CDR3 amino acids: CASSQDFRAGRETQYF. The CDR3 DNA reads TGCGCCAGCAGCCAAGATTTTAGGGCAGGGAGGGAGACCCAGTACTTC.

Comments on this clone: Germline is not matched at one junction end, which may reflect a read error. The V and J genes are TRBV18 and TRBJ1-3; 9 bases map to TRBD1. The CDR3 covers 14 residues. Looked up from germline, CDR1 is KGHSH and CDR2 is LQKENI. CDR3 DNA: TGTGCCAGCTCACTACAGGGGGCTGGGAACACCATATATTTT. Amino acids: CASSLQGAGNTIYF.

Note on this clone: The sample contains more than one DNA sequence encoding this CDR3. The chain joins TRBV30 to TRBJ1-1; no firm D call. CDR1 GTSNPN and CDR2 SVGIG come from the germline V gene (reference sequence). V shed 0 bases and J shed 5 bases, with 10 bases lying between them. This CDR3 contains 13 residues. The CDR3 bases are TGTGCCTGGAGTGTATCCCGGGGAACTGAAGCTTTCTTT. Amino acid sequence: CAWSVSRGTEAFF.

The V and J genes are TRBV9 and TRBJ1-2; TRBD1 matches at 7 bases. The CDR3 covers 14 residues. J was trimmed by 4 bases and V by 0 bases; bases with no gene match: 3. Germline CDR1 reads SGDLS; CDR2 reads YYNGEE. This chain's CDR3 is CASSVDTGAYGYTF. The DNA of the CDR3 is TGTGCCAGCAGCGTAGATACAGGGGCCTATGGCTACACCTTC.

The chain couples TRBV9 to TRBJ1-2; TRBD1 is a possible D gene (6 bases). The CDR3 consists of 15 residues. Germline values: CDR1 SGDLS, CDR2 YYNGEE. Trimming pared 0 bases from V and 2 bases from J, leaving 11 bases between. This CDR3 is CASSVEGHQNYGYTF. The CDR3 DNA sequence: TGTGCCAGCAGCGTAGAGGGACACCAAAACTATGGCTACACCTTC.

In DNA, the CDR3 is TGTGCCATCAGTTCCGATGGACTTTCCTACGAGCAGTACTTC. Amino acid sequence: CAISSDGLSYEQYF. The gene calls are TRBV10-3 and TRBJ2-7; possibly TRBD2 for D (5 bases). The CDR3 covers 14 residues. Per germline, CDR1 ENHRY and CDR2 SYGVKD. The V end was cut by 5 bases, the J end by 1 base, with 12 bases between.

CDR3 DNA: TGTGCCAGCAGCTTAATAACTGGAGTGGCAGGGGGCACTGAAGCTTTCTTT. Translated: CASSLITGVAGGTEAFF. The genes are TRBV7-2 and TRBJ1-1; 7 bases fit TRBD1. The CDR3 spans 17 residues. The ends lost 2 bases at V and 4 bases at J; junction bases unmatched: 13. The V gene's germline CDR1 is SGHTA and CDR2 FQGNSA. Using reference TRBV7-2 and TRBJ1-1 for the parts outside the CDR3, the full variable domain is GAGVSQSPSNKVTEKGKDVELRCDPISGHTALYWYRQSLGQGLEFLIYFQGNSAPDKSGLPSDRFSAERTGGSVSTLTIQRTQQEDSAVYLCASSLITGVAGGTEAFFGQGTRLTVV.

The chain carries TRBV6-5 and TRBJ2-7; 8 bases fit TRBD1. This CDR3 has 15 residues. The J segment lost 4 bases and the V segment lost 5 bases, leaving 10 bases of the junction unmatched. Looked up from germline, CDR1 is MNHEY and CDR2 is SVGAGI. The CDR3 is CASSPGQGGVYEQYF. In DNA, the CDR3 is TGTGCCAGCAGTCCTGGACAGGGAGGAGTATACGAGCAGTACTTC.

The gene calls are TRBV28 and TRBJ2-7; D might be TRBD1 or TRBD2, each matching 5 bases. CDR3 size: 14 residues. From germline, CDR1 is MDHEN and CDR2 SYDVKM. The V and J ends lost 7 bases and 6 bases respectively, with 19 bases between them. CDR3 region: CASTQGVNGVEQYF. The CDR3 nucleotides read TGTGCCAGCACCCAGGGAGTCAACGGTGTCGAGCAGTACTTC.

The chain recombines TRBV9 with TRBJ2-2; D is unresolved. Trimming shortened V by 4 bases and J by 4 bases, and 14 bases separated the two germline ends. Germline V gene sequence: CDR1 SGDLS, CDR2 YYNGEE. The CDR3 has 15 amino acids. CDR3 DNA sequence: TGTGCCAGCAGCCCTTTACCCCACGGCACCGGGGAGCTGTTTTTT. Translating it yields CASSPLPHGTGELFF.

The chain combines TRBV6-6 with TRBJ2-4; D possibly uses TRBD1 or TRBD2 (5 bases each). Germline V gene sequence: CDR1 MNHNY, CDR2 SVGAGI (reference sequence). CDR3 length: 14 amino acids. V was shortened by 6 bases and J by 7 bases, with 16 bases between the two germline ends. The DNA for the CDR3 is TGTGCCAGCAGCCCCTCCGGTGGGGGTAACATTCAGTACTTC. Encoded protein: CASSPSGGGNIQYF.

This clone was picked up one time. The J gene is TRBJ2-7, the V gene TRBV28; D not resolved. Germline V gene data show CDR1 as MDHEN and CDR2 as SYDVKM. The CDR3 runs 13 residues. V lost 7 bases and J 0 bases, leaving 10 bases between the germline ends. Here the CDR3 reads CASNGRTSYEQYF. The CDR3 DNA reads as TGTGCCAGCAACGGTCGGACCTCCTACGAGCAGTACTTC.

The rearrangement links TRBV7-8 to TRBJ2-1; TRBD2 agrees at 10 bases. V shed 5 bases, J shed 4 bases, and the junction held 8 bases outside the gene matches. The CDR3 consists of 16 residues. Germline assignment: CDR1 SGHVS and CDR2 FQNEAQ. The CDR3, as DNA: TGTGCCAGCAGCAATCGAGTACTAGCGGGATACAATGAGCAGTTCTTC. Translating gives CASSNRVLAGYNEQFF.

The V call is TRBV29-1, the J call TRBJ1-6; D not resolved. This CDR3 has 14 residues. Germline V gene sequence: CDR1 SQVTM, CDR2 ANQGSEA. V gave up 0 bases and J gave up 9 bases, with 12 bases separating them. CDR3 loop: CSVEEGGGSSPLHF. CDR3 DNA: TGCAGCGTTGAAGAGGGCGGCGGTAGTTCACCCCTCCACTTT.

Concerning this clone itself: The same CDR3 can be traced to other DNA sequences in this sample. The chain links TRBV6-5 to TRBJ2-4; D uncertain. CDR3 length equals 13 residues. V lost 6 bases to trimming and J lost 0 bases, with 6 bases between them. Germline loops: CDR1 MNHEY, CDR2 SVGAGI. In nucleotides, the CDR3 is TGTGCCAGCAGCCCACTAGCCAAAAACATTCAGTACTTC. Its translation is CASSPLAKNIQYF.

The chain uses TRBV10-3 and TRBJ1-3; no firm D call. The V and J ends lost 5 bases and 0 bases respectively, with 14 bases between them. The V gene's germline CDR1 is ENHRY and CDR2 SYGVKD. CDR3 size: 16 residues. Here the CDR3 reads CAISYVPGSSGNTIYF. The CDR3 DNA reads as TGTGCCATCAGTTACGTTCCTGGGTCCTCTGGAAACACCATATATTTT.

The rearrangement links TRBV4-1 to TRBJ2-5; 9 bases are a match to TRBD2. CDR3 length equals 16 residues. V lost 0 bases to trimming and J lost 3 bases; unmatched junction nucleotides: 5. Germline V CDR1 and CDR2: MGHRA, YSYEKL. CDR3 bases: TGCGCCAGCAGCCAAGACCCAGCGGGGGGAAAAGAGACCCAGTACTTC. It translates to CASSQDPAGGKETQYF.

This clone was counted a few times. V and J are TRBV27 and TRBJ1-6, with D maybe TRBD1 (6 bases). The CDR3 is made up of 13 amino acids. The V and J ends lost 6 bases and 10 bases respectively, with 13 bases between them. Germline CDR1 and CDR2: MNHEY and SMNVEV (reference sequence). CDR3 sequence: CASRKTGRSPLHF. CDR3 bases: TGTGCCAGCAGGAAGACAGGAAGGTCACCCCTCCACTTT.

V usage is TRBV9 and J usage is TRBJ2-5; perhaps D is TRBD1 or TRBD2 (5 bases each). CDR1 is SGDLS, CDR2 YYNGEE, per germline. Trimming pared 2 bases from V and 1 base from J, leaving 12 bases between. The CDR3 covers 15 residues. CDR3 DNA: TGTGCCAGCAGCGTCACCGGGGCGCCCCAAGAGACCCAGTACTTC. Its translation is CASSVTGAPQETQYF.

The CDR3 nucleotides read TGTGCCAGCAGTTCAGTGGGCCCGAATCAGCCCCAGCATTTT. Its protein is CASSSVGPNQPQHF. The V gene is TRBV27, the J gene TRBJ1-5, with no clear D. Trimming stripped 4 bases from V and 4 bases from J, with 11 bases between. CDR3 size: 14 residues. Germline loops: CDR1 MNHEY, CDR2 SMNVEV (reference sequence).

V gene TRBV6-5 combines with J gene TRBJ2-6; D is unresolved. The length of the CDR3 is 15 residues. Germline V gene lookup returns CDR1 MNHEY and CDR2 SVGAGI. V was clipped by 5 bases and J by 0 bases, with 8 bases between them. CDR3 loop: CASSRHHSGANVLTF. CDR3 bases: TGTGCCAGCAGTCGACACCACTCTGGGGCCAACGTCCTGACTTTC.